This T cell receptor (beta chain) comes out of a study of T cell responses to AZD1222 COVID-19 vaccine. Findings and caveats of the study: Sampling captured repertoires only after the peak T cell response. Nearly half of the spike-specific TCRs reportedly recognize variant regions that carry no mutations. At study baseline, merely six AZD1222 recipients were seropositive.

Germline V gene data show CDR1 as SGHDN and CDR2 as FVKESK. This CDR3 spans 16 amino acids. Losses at the gene ends were 1 base for V and 6 bases for J; bases not matched to a gene: 7. The protocol was immunoSEQ multiplex PCR, while the TCRdb copy is restricted to in-frame clones and leaves out a portion. The sample consists of over 100,000 clones, roughly 90% of them appearing once. A note on this clone: Its target is unknown.

This TCR was sampled from an adult in good health. The rearrangement uses TRBV14 and TRBJ2-1, with TRBD2 identical over 9 bases. Sequencing was performed on peripheral blood, taken on day 0 of AZD1222 vaccination. This CDR3 is CASSQVNSGGLNEQFF. DNA of the CDR3: TGTGCCAGCAGCCAAGTGAATAGCGGGGGCCTCAATGAGCAGTTCTTC.